This T cell receptor beta chain was identified during a study of shared clonotypes between healthy human individuals. General study results and limits: The sampled material consisted only of blood, and tissue repertoires are likely to differ.

Deep-level running was used for the assay. Assay: immunoSEQ multiplex PCR; the TCRdb copy retains only in-frame clones and omits some. Among under 130,000 clones listed, around 71% were seen once. Concerning this clone itself: Its specificity is not known.

CDR1 and CDR2 (germline): SGDLS, YYNGEE. V shed 1 base, J shed 0 bases, and the junction held 8 bases outside the gene matches. The CDR3 sequence is 17 residues long. CD45RO+ cells and CCR7-negative CD45RA+ TemRA cells were combined as CD8 memory. The rearrangement links TRBV9 to TRBJ2-3, with TRBD1 identical over 7 bases. This TCR came from a woman aged 25 to 39 in good health. Sequenced: memory CD8+ T cells sorted from blood. Subset: CD45RO+ cells pooled with CCR7-negative TemRA cells. The DNA for the CDR3 is TGTGCCAGCAGCGTACTTCCCCGGACAGGTAGCACAGATACGCAGTATTTT. Translated: CASSVLPRTGSTDTQYF.